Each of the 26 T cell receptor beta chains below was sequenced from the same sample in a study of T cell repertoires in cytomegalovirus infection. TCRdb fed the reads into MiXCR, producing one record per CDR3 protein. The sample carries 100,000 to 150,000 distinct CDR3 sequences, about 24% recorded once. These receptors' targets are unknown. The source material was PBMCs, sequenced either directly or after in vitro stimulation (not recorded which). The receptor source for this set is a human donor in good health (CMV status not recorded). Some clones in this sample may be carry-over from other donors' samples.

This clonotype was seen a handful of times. CDR3 amino acids: CASSDGQGGGYTF. The CDR3 bases are TGTGCCAGCAGTGATGGACAGGGAGGTGGCTACACCTTC. This sequence joins TRBV12-3 or TRBV12-4 and TRBJ1-2, with TRBD1 identical over 8 bases. The CDR3 sequence is 13 residues long. The V and J ends lost 5 bases and 7 bases, in that order; junction bases with no gene match: 6.

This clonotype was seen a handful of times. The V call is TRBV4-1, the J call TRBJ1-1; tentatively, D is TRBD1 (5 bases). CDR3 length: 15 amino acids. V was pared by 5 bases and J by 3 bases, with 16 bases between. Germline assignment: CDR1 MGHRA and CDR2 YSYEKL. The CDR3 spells CASSDRRPGHTEAFF. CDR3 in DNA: TGCGCCAGCAGCGACCGCCGACCGGGGCACACTGAAGCTTTCTTT.

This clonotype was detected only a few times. The CDR3 protein is CASSEPGQGLETQYF. The DNA of the CDR3 is TGTGCCAGCAGTGAACCCGGACAGGGGTTGGAGACCCAGTACTTC. The V and J genes are TRBV6-2 or TRBV6-3 and TRBJ2-5; 9 bases fit TRBD1. The J segment lost 5 bases and the V segment lost 5 bases, leaving 9 bases of the junction unmatched. Germline V CDR1 and CDR2: MNHEY, SVGEGT. The CDR3 is 15 amino acids.

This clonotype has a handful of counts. CDR3 nucleotide sequence: TGTGCCAGCAGTAGAGAAAGGGTGAACTTCTACGAGCAGTACTTC. This sequence encodes CASSRERVNFYEQYF. This chain links TRBV7-6 with TRBJ2-7, with D unclear. CDR1 and CDR2 (germline): SGHVS, FNYEAQ. The CDR3 spans 15 residues. V lost 6 bases and J lost 3, with 18 bases in between.

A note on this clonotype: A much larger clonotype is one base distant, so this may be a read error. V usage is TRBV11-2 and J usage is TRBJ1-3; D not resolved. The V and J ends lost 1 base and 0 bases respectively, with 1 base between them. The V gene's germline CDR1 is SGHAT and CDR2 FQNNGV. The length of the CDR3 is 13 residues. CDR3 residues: CASSLVSGNTIYF. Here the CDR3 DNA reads TGTGCCAGCAGCTTAGTCTCTGGAAACACCATATATTTT.

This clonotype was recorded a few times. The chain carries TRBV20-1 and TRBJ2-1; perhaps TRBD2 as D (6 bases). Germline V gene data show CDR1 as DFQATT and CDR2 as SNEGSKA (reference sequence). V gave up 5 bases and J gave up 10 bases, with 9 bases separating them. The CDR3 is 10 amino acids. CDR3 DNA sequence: TGCAGTGCTCCGGGACTGGAGCAGTTCTTC. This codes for CSAPGLEQFF.

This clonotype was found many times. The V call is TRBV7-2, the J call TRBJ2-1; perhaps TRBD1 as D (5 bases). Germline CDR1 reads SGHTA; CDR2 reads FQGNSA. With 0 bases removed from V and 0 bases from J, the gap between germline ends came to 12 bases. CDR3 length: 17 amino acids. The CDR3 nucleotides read TGTGCCAGCAGCTTAGCGCAGGGTGCTATCTCCTACAATGAGCAGTTCTTC. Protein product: CASSLAQGAISYNEQFF. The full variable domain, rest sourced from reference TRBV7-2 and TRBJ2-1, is GAGVSQSPSNKVTEKGKDVELRCDPISGHTALYWYRQSLGQGLEFLIYFQGNSAPDKSGLPSDRFSAERTGGSVSTLTIQRTQQEDSAVYLCASSLAQGAISYNEQFFGPGTRLTVL.

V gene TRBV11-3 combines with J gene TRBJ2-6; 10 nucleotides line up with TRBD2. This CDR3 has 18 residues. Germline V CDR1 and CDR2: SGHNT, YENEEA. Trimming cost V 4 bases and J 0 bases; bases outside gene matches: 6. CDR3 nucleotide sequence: TGTGCCAGCAGCTCCTGGACTAGCGGTAACTCTGGGGCCAACGTCCTGACTTTC. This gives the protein CASSSWTSGNSGANVLTF.

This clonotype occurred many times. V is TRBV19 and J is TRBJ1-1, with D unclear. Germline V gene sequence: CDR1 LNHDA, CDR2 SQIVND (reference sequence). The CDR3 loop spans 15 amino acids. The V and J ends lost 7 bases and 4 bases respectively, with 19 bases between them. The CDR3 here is CASTAGLPVPTEAFF. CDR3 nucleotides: TGTGCCAGTACCGCAGGACTCCCAGTGCCCACTGAAGCTTTCTTT.

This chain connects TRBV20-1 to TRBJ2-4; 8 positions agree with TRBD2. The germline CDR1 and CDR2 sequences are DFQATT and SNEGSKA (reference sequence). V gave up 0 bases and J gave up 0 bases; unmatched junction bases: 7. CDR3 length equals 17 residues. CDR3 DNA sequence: TGCAGTGCTAGAGAGGCTTGGACTAGCCTAGCCAAAAACATTCAGTACTTC. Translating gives CSAREAWTSLAKNIQYF.

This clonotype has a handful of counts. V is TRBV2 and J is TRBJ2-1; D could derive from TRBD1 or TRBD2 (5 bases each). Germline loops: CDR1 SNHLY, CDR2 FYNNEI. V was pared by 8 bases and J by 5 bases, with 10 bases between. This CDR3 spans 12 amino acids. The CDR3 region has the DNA TGTGCCAGCCGGGACCTAAACAATGAGCAGTTCTTC. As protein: CASRDLNNEQFF.

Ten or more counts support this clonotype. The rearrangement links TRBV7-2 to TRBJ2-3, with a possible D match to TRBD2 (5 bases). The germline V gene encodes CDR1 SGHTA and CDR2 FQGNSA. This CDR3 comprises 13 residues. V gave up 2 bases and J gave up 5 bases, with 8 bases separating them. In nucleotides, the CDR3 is TGTGCCAGCAGCTTATCTGGAGGAGATACGCAGTATTTT. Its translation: CASSLSGGDTQYF. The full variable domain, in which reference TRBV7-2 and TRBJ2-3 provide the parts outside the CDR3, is GAGVSQSPSNKVTEKGKDVELRCDPISGHTALYWYRQSLGQGLEFLIYFQGNSAPDKSGLPSDRFSAERTGGSVSTLTIQRTQQEDSAVYLCASSLSGGDTQYFGPGTRLTVL.

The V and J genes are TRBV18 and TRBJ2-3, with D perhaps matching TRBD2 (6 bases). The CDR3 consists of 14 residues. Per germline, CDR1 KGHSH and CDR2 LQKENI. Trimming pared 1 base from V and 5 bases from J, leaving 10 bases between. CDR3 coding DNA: TGTGCCAGCTCACCACTGGGGGGAGAAGATACGCAGTATTTT. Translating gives CASSPLGGEDTQYF.

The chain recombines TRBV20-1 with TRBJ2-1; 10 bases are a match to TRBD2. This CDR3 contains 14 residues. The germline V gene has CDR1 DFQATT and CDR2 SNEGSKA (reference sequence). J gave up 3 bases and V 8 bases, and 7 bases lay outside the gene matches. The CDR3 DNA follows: TGCAGTCCCTGGACTAGCGGCTACTACAATGAGCAGTTCTTC. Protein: CSPWTSGYYNEQFF.

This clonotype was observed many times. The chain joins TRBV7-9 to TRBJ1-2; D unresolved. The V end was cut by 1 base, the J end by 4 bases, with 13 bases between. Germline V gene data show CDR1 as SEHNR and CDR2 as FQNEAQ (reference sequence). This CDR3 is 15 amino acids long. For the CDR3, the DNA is TGTGCCAGCAGCTTAGAAACCGGGGTTTTCTATGGCTACACCTTC. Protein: CASSLETGVFYGYTF.

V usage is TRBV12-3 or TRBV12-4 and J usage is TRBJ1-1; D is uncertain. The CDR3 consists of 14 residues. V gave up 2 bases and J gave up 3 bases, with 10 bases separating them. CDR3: CASSLSGRDTEAFF. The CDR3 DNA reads TGTGCCAGCAGTTTATCCGGCCGGGACACTGAAGCTTTCTTT.

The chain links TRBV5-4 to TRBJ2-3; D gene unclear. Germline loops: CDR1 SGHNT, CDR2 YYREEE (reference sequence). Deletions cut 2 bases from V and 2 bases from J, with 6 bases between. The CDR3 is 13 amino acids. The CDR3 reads CASSFSTTDTQYF. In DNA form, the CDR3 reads TGTGCCAGCAGCTTTAGTACCACAGATACGCAGTATTTT.

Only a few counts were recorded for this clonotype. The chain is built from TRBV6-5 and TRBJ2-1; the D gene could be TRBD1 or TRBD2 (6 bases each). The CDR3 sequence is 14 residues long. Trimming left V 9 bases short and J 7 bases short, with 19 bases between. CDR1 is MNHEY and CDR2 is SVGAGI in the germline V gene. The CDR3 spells CASSGSGGGNEQFF. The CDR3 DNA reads TGTGCCAGTAGTGGTAGCGGAGGGGGTAATGAGCAGTTCTTC.

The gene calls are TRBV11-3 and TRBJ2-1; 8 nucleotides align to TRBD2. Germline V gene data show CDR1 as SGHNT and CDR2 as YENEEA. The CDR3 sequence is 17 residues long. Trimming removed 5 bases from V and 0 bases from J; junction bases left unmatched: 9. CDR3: CASSRVLSGTSYNEQFF. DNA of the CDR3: TGTGCCAGCAGCCGTGTCCTTAGCGGGACCTCCTACAATGAGCAGTTCTTC.

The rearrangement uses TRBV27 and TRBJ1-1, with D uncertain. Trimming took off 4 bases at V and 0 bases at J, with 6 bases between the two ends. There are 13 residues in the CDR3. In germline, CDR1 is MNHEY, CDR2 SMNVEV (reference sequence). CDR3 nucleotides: TGTGCCAGCAGTTCTTTATTGAACACTGAAGCTTTCTTT. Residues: CASSSLLNTEAFF.

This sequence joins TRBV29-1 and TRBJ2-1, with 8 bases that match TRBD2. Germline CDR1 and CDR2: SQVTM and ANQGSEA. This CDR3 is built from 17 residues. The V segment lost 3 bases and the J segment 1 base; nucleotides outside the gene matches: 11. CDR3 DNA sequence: TGCAGCGTTGAGGGTATGGTACGGGAGGGATCCTACAATGAGCAGTTCTTC. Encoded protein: CSVEGMVREGSYNEQFF.

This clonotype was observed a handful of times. DNA for the CDR3: TGTGCCAGCAGCCGCTCCGGCGCGGGAAGGAATGAGCAGTTCTTC. It codes for CASSRSGAGRNEQFF. This chain connects TRBV11-1 to TRBJ2-1; D possibly corresponds to TRBD2 (6 bases). Trimming left V 5 bases short and J 7 bases short, with 18 bases between. Germline V gene lookup returns CDR1 SGHAT and CDR2 FQDESV (reference sequence). The length of the CDR3 is 15 residues.

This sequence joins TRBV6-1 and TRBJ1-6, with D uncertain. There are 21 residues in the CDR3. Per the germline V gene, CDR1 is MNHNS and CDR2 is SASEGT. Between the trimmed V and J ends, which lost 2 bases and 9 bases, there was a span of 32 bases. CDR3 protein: CASSEFIALAGMSERVSPLHF. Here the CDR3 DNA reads TGTGCCAGCAGTGAATTTATTGCCCTTGCGGGTATGAGCGAGAGGGTTTCACCCCTCCACTTT.

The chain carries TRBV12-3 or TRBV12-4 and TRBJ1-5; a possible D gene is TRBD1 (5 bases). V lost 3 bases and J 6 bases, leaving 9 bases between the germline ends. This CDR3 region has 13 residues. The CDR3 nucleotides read TGTGCCAGCAGTTTCCGGACACTTCAGCCCCAGCATTTT. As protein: CASSFRTLQPQHF.

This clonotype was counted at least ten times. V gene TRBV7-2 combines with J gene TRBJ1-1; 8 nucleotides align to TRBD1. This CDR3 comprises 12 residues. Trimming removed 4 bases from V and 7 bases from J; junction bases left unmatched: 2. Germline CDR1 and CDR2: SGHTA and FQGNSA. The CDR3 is CASSSTGDEAFF. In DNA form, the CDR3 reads TGTGCCAGCAGCTCGACAGGGGATGAAGCTTTCTTT.

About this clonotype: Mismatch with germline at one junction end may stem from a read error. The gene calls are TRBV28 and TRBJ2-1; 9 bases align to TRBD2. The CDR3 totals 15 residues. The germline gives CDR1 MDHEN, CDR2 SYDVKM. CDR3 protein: CASSFSGRPANGQFF. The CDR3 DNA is TGTGCCAGCAGTTTCAGCGGGAGGCCCGCTAATGGGCAGTTCTTC.